The entry that follows covers one T cell receptor (beta chain) sequence. The data originate from a study of blood T cell repertoires in COVID-19. Turning to the study itself: Acute and convalescent COVID-19 samples came from the United States, Italy and Spain. The cDNA or gDNA used as material had been derived from T cells, B-cell-depleted T cells, or PBMCs.

Authors' data handling: Scientists estimated how many nucleated cells there were by amplifying reference gene primers. Method: immunoSEQ multiplex PCR; TCRdb's copy keeps in-frame clones and lacks some. The V and J calls and clone size come from that table; D and trimming were worked out from the DNA. Among about 250,000 clones listed, about 86% were seen once. Germline trimming cut 4 bases from V and 7 bases from J; bases unmatched to any gene: 5. The germline CDR1 and CDR2 sequences are SEHNR and FQNEAQ (reference sequence). The CDR3 length is 13 residues. This receptor was taken from a man older than 75 with acute or convalescent COVID-19. Sequenced sample: peripheral blood. J is TRBJ1-1 and V is TRBV7-9, with 8 bases matching TRBD1. The CDR3 DNA is TGTGCCAGCAGCTCTGGGACAGGCTATGAAGCTTTCTTT. Residues: CASSSGTGYEAFF. The full variable domain, its missing parts supplied by reference TRBV7-9 and TRBJ1-1, is DTGVSQNPRHKITKRGQNVTFRCDPISEHNRLYWYRQTLGQGPEFLTYFQNEAQLEKSRLLSDRFSAERPKGSFSTLEIQRTEQGDSAMYLCASSSGTGYEAFFGQGTRLTVV.